The next 26 T cell receptor beta chains were all read from a single sample in a study of cytotoxic CD8 clonotypes in ibrutinib-treated CLL. TCRdb keeps only in-frame clones here, not all; method: immunoSEQ multiplex PCR. The sample gives over 200,000 clones, roughly three quarters of which show up once; approximately 6.3% is in the top ten. The sample was PBMCs, taken after 12 months of ibrutinib treatment. The receptors originated from a human donor with chronic lymphocytic leukemia.

CDR3 sequence reads: CASSGWSGTSFYEQYF. As DNA, the CDR3 is TGTGCCAGCAGCGGATGGTCCGGGACTAGCTTCTACGAGCAGTACTTC. The V gene is TRBV2, the J gene TRBJ2-5; 9 bases align to TRBD2. The DNA end favors TRBJ2-7, so the J call may be wrong. The CDR3 consists of 16 residues. Germline V lookup: CDR1 SNHLY, CDR2 FYNNEI.

CDR3 bases: TGTGCCAGCCTCTATCGGCAGGCGGATACGCAGTATTTT. This codes for CASLYRQADTQYF. The V gene is TRBV7-2, the J gene TRBJ2-3, with unresolved D. This CDR3 comprises 13 residues. The V and J ends lost 8 bases and 6 bases respectively, with 15 bases between them. Germline values: CDR1 SGHTA, CDR2 FQGNSA. Using reference TRBV7-2 and TRBJ2-3 for the parts outside the CDR3, the full variable domain is GAGVSQSPSNKVTEKGKDVELRCDPISGHTALYWYRQSLGQGLEFLIYFQGNSAPDKSGLPSDRFSAERTGGSVSTLTIQRTQQEDSAVYLCASLYRQADTQYFGPGTRLTVL.

Many counts were recorded for this clone. J is TRBJ2-1 and V is TRBV5-1; possible D gene TRBD1, 6 bases. Trimming removed 5 bases from V and 6 bases from J, with 15 bases in between. This CDR3 region has 14 residues. The germline CDR1 and CDR2 sequences are SGHRS and YFSETQ. The chain's CDR3 is CASSYLDRTNEQFF. CDR3 coding DNA: TGCGCCAGCAGTTACCTCGACAGGACCAATGAGCAGTTCTTC.

This clone has just a few counts. This chain links TRBV2 with TRBJ2-6, with TRBD1 matching 8 bases. The V gene end was trimmed by 6 bases and the J gene end by 1 base; junction bases not matched to a gene: 2. This CDR3 contains 15 residues. From germline, CDR1 is SNHLY and CDR2 FYNNEI. Here the CDR3 reads CASRNRGSGANVLTF. CDR3 coding DNA: TGTGCCAGCAGAAACAGGGGGTCTGGGGCCAACGTCCTGACTTTC.

The CDR3 here is CASSLVAGGRFYEQYF. CDR3 nucleotides: TGTGCCAGCAGCTTAGTCGCGGGAGGGCGATTTTACGAGCAGTACTTC. The genes are TRBV7-2 and TRBJ2-7, with 9 bases that match TRBD2. The CDR3 has 16 amino acids. Germline values: CDR1 SGHTA, CDR2 FQGNSA. J gave up 4 bases and V 1 base, and 8 bases lay outside the gene matches.

The chain couples TRBV6-6 to TRBJ2-3; 8 nucleotides line up with TRBD2. Germline V gene lookup returns CDR1 MNHNY and CDR2 SVGAGI (reference sequence). The V gene end was trimmed by 4 bases and the J gene end by 6 bases; junction bases not matched to a gene: 6. The CDR3 contains 14 residues. The CDR3 loop reads CASSFIAGRDTQYF. The CDR3, as DNA: TGTGCCAGCAGTTTTATAGCGGGAAGGGATACGCAGTATTTT.

This clone showed up just once. The V and J genes are TRBV28 and TRBJ2-7, with D possibly being TRBD2 (5 bases). Germline V gives CDR1 MDHEN, CDR2 SYDVKM. The CDR3 contains 13 residues. Trimming removed 6 bases at V and 3 bases at J, with 12 bases between. CDR3 bases: TGTGCCAGCAGGGGAACTAGTATCTACGAGCAGTACTTC. It codes for CASRGTSIYEQYF.

Turning to this clone: Other DNA sequences from this sample encode an identical CDR3 as well. The rearrangement links TRBV28 to TRBJ2-7; D not resolved. Germline-derived CDR1 and CDR2 are MDHEN and SYDVKM. The length of the CDR3 is 12 residues. V dropped 5 bases and J dropped 2 bases, with 7 bases sitting between them. The chain's CDR3 is CASSPRPYEQYF. CDR3 DNA: TGTGCCAGCAGTCCCCGACCCTACGAGCAGTACTTC.

A few counts support this clone. For the CDR3, the DNA is TGTGCCAGCAGCTATGGACCAACGGGCACTGAAGCTTTCTTT. Amino acid sequence: CASSYGPTGTEAFF. The rearrangement links TRBV27 to TRBJ1-1; no definite D call. The CDR3 consists of 14 residues. CDR1 and CDR2 from the germline V gene are MNHEY and SMNVEV (reference sequence). V was trimmed by 6 bases and J by 4 bases, leaving 15 bases between them.

The rearrangement links TRBV7-3 to TRBJ2-5, with D perhaps being TRBD1 or TRBD2 (5 bases each). The CDR3 covers 13 residues. Germline V gene data show CDR1 as SGHTA and CDR2 as FQGTGA. Trimming cost V 5 bases and J 8 bases, with 15 bases left between them. CDR3 sequence reads: CASSLVGVPTQYF. CDR3 sequence (DNA): TGTGCCAGCAGCCTTGTGGGGGTACCAACCCAGTACTTC.

This chain links TRBV10-3 with TRBJ2-1; no clear D gene. The CDR3 totals 11 residues. CDR1 and CDR2 from the germline V gene are ENHRY and SYGVKD. V was pared by 8 bases and J by 6 bases, with 8 bases between. The CDR3 here is CAIAARNEQFF. The DNA for the CDR3 is TGTGCCATCGCCGCTCGCAATGAGCAGTTCTTC.

A single count supports this clone. The chain uses TRBV6-1 and TRBJ2-7; weak D call: TRBD1 (6 bases). V was clipped by 0 bases and J by 0 bases, with 15 bases between them. The germline gives CDR1 MNHNS, CDR2 SASEGT. This CDR3 region has 17 residues. The CDR3 bases are TGTGCCAGCAGTGAAGCGCGGTTGGGACACATCTCCTACGAGCAGTACTTC. This codes for CASSEARLGHISYEQYF.

The chain links TRBV29-1 to TRBJ1-1; possible D gene TRBD1, 6 bases. Germline V gene sequence: CDR1 SQVTM, CDR2 ANQGSEA. CDR3 length: 13 amino acids. Trimming pared 6 bases from V and 4 bases from J, leaving 15 bases between. The CDR3 loop reads CSVAEAGVTEAFF. The DNA of the CDR3 is TGCAGCGTGGCCGAGGCAGGGGTCACTGAAGCTTTCTTT.

V gene TRBV7-2 combines with J gene TRBJ2-2; D is unresolved. Deletions cut 1 base from V and 0 bases from J, with 6 bases between. The CDR3 has 15 residues. Germline loops: CDR1 SGHTA, CDR2 FQGNSA. The DNA for the CDR3 is TGTGCCAGCAGCTTAGGCAGAGCGAACACCGGGGAGCTGTTTTTT. Residues: CASSLGRANTGELFF.

This clone showed up just a few times. This rearrangement joins TRBV7-4 to TRBJ1-2; D is uncertain. Trimming shortened V by 1 base and J by 4 bases, and 10 bases separated the two germline ends. Per the germline V gene, CDR1 is SGHVT and CDR2 is SQSDAQ. The CDR3 sequence is 14 residues long. The CDR3 sequence is CASSLVWASYGYTF. For the CDR3, the DNA is TGTGCCAGCAGCTTAGTGTGGGCCTCCTATGGCTACACCTTC.

The V and J genes are TRBV28 and TRBJ2-5, with TRBD1 matching over 7 bases. V lost 5 bases, J lost 4 bases, and 7 bases stayed unmatched. Germline V lookup: CDR1 MDHEN, CDR2 SYDVKM. The CDR3 runs 14 residues. The CDR3 region is CASSPDRDRETQYF. CDR3 nucleotide sequence: TGTGCCAGCAGTCCTGACAGGGATAGAGAGACCCAGTACTTC.

The chain couples TRBV5-1 to TRBJ1-1; D is unclear. This CDR3 spans 15 amino acids. With 1 base removed from V and 1 base from J, the gap between germline ends came to 11 bases. From germline, CDR1 is SGHRS and CDR2 YFSETQ. CDR3 DNA: TGCGCCAGCAGCTTGCGCCCAGAAACGAACACTGAAGCTTTCTTT. Residues: CASSLRPETNTEAFF. The full variable domain, with the rest looked up from reference TRBV5-1 and TRBJ1-1, is KAGVTQTPRYLIKTRGQQVTLSCSPISGHRSVSWYQQTPGQGLQFLFEYFSETQRNKGNFPGRFSGRQFSNSRSEMNVSTLELGDSALYLCASSLRPETNTEAFFGQGTRLTVV.

This clone was detected a few times. The chain carries TRBV25-1 and TRBJ2-5; 15 bases fit TRBD2. CDR3 length: 16 residues. V dropped 4 bases and J dropped 7; count of bases not matched to a gene: 7. The V gene's germline CDR1 is MGHDK and CDR2 SYGVNS. The CDR3 here is CASSAGTSGRHGTQYF. For the CDR3, the DNA is TGTGCCAGCAGTGCCGGGACTAGCGGGAGGCACGGGACCCAGTACTTC.

The chain is built from TRBV7-9 and TRBJ2-3, with D unclear. Germline V CDR1 and CDR2: SEHNR, FQNEAQ (reference sequence). V was cut by 5 bases and J by 4 bases, with 13 bases left in between. The CDR3 covers 14 residues. CDR3 DNA: TGTGCCAGCAGCCAAAGCGAGACGGCAGATACGCAGTATTTT. Residues: CASSQSETADTQYF. The full variable domain, in which reference TRBV7-9 and TRBJ2-3 provide the parts outside the CDR3, is DTGVSQNPRHKITKRGQNVTFRCDPISEHNRLYWYRQTLGQGPEFLTYFQNEAQLEKSRLLSDRFSAERPKGSFSTLEIQRTEQGDSAMYLCASSQSETADTQYFGPGTRLTVL.

Details on this clone: Other nucleotide sequences in the sample specify the same CDR3. The rearrangement links TRBV7-2 to TRBJ1-5, with D perhaps TRBD1 (5 bases). The length of the CDR3 is 14 residues. The V gene's germline CDR1 is SGHTA and CDR2 FQGNSA. Trimming pared 3 bases from V and 2 bases from J, leaving 8 bases between. The CDR3 is CASSLQGGNQPQHF. CDR3 coding DNA: TGTGCCAGCAGCTTGCAGGGTGGCAATCAGCCCCAGCATTTT.

The chain couples TRBV7-2 to TRBJ1-1; no firm D call. The CDR3 is 13 amino acids. CDR1 SGHTA and CDR2 FQGNSA come from the germline V gene. With 0 bases removed from V and 11 bases from J, the gap between germline ends came to 13 bases. CDR3: CASSLATEIVAFF. For the CDR3, the DNA is TGTGCCAGCAGCTTAGCGACGGAAATAGTGGCTTTCTTT.

This clone appeared a few times. CDR3 region: CASSQAPGTYEQYF. CDR3 nucleotides: TGTGCCAGCAGCCAAGCCCCAGGGACCTACGAGCAGTACTTC. The chain links TRBV4-2 to TRBJ2-7; perhaps TRBD1 as D (5 bases). There are 14 residues in the CDR3. CDR1 is LGHNA and CDR2 is YNFKEQ in the germline V gene. With 1 base removed from V and 2 bases from J, the gap between germline ends came to 9 bases.

The chain employs TRBV6-1 and TRBJ1-5; perhaps TRBD1 as D (5 bases). The CDR3 totals 16 residues. V was cut by 3 bases and J by 2 bases, with 14 bases left in between. CDR1 MNHNS and CDR2 SASEGT come from the germline V gene. The CDR3 is CASSELRGDGNQPQHF. In DNA, the CDR3 is TGTGCCAGCAGTGAGCTGCGGGGGGACGGCAATCAGCCCCAGCATTTT.

The chain recombines TRBV15 with TRBJ2-7, with 12 nucleotides matching TRBD1. The germline gives CDR1 LNHNV, CDR2 YYDKDF (reference sequence). The CDR3 consists of 16 residues. V shed 1 base, J shed 6 bases, and the junction held 7 bases outside the gene matches. The CDR3 DNA reads TGTGCCACCAGCAGAGGGGGTGGGACAGGGGGCTTCGAGCAGTACTTC. Translation gives CATSRGGGTGGFEQYF.

The V and J genes are TRBV11-1 and TRBJ1-4; 8 bases agree with TRBD1. V lost 4 bases to trimming and J lost 0 bases; unmatched junction nucleotides: 7. In germline, CDR1 is SGHAT, CDR2 FQDESV (reference sequence). The CDR3 runs 17 residues. The DNA for the CDR3 is TGTGCCAGCAGCTCGACAGGGGCGATCACAACTAATGAAAAACTGTTTTTT. Amino acid sequence: CASSSTGAITTNEKLFF. Complete variable domain (other parts from reference TRBV11-1 and TRBJ1-4): EAEVAQSPRYKITEKSQAVAFWCDPISGHATLYWYRQILGQGPELLVQFQDESVVDDSQLPKDRFSAERLKGVDSTLKIQPAELGDSAMYLCASSSTGAITTNEKLFFGSGTQLSVL.

The chain couples TRBV28 to TRBJ1-1; D gene ambiguous. Trimming removed 4 bases at V and 1 base at J, with 13 bases between. The CDR3 has 15 amino acids. Per germline, CDR1 MDHEN and CDR2 SYDVKM. In DNA, the CDR3 is TGTGCCAGCAGTTGGGAGGGCAGTGGGAACACTGAAGCTTTCTTT. Translating gives CASSWEGSGNTEAFF.